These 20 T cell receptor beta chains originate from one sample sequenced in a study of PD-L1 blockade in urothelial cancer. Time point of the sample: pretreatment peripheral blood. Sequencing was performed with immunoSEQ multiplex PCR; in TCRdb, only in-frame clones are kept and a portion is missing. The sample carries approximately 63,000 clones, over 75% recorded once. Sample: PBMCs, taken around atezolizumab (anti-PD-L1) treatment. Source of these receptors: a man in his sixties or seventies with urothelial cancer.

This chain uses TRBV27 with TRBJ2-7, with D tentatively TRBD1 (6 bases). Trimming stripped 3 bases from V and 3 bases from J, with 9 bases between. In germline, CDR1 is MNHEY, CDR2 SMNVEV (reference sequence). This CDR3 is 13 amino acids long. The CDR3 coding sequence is TGTGCCAGCAGTTTTCGGACAGACTACGAGCAGTACTTC. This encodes CASSFRTDYEQYF.

The CDR3 DNA reads TGCGCCAGCAGCTTGTCAGCTAACTATGGCTACACCTTC. Protein sequence: CASSLSANYGYTF. The chain links TRBV5-1 to TRBJ1-2; unclear D gene. From germline, CDR1 is SGHRS and CDR2 YFSETQ. The CDR3 sequence is 13 residues long. Trimming took 1 base from V and 0 from J, leaving 4 bases between them.

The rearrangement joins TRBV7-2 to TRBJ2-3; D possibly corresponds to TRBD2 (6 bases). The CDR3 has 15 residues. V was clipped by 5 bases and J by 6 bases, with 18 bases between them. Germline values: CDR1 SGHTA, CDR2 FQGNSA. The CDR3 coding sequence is TGTGCCAGCAGCCCGAACGGGGCGGAGGGGGATACGCAGTATTTT. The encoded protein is CASSPNGAEGDTQYF.

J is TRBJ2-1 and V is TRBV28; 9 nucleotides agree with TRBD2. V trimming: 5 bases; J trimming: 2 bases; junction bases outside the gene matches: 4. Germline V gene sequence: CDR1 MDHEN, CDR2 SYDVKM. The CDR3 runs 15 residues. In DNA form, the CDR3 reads TGTGCCAGCAGTGATAGCGGGAGCCCCTACAATGAGCAGTTCTTC. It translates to CASSDSGSPYNEQFF.

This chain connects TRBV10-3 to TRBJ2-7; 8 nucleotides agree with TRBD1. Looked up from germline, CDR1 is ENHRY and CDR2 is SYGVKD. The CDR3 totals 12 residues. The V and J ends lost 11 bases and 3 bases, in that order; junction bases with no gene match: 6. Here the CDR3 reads CAASGTGYEQYF. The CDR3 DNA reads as TGTGCCGCGTCCGGGACAGGCTACGAGCAGTACTTC.

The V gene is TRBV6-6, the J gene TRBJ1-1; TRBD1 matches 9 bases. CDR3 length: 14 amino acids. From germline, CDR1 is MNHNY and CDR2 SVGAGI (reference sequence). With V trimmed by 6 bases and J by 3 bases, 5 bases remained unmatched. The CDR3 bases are TGTGCCAGCAGCTGGGACAGGGTGGACACTGAAGCTTTCTTT. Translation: CASSWDRVDTEAFF.

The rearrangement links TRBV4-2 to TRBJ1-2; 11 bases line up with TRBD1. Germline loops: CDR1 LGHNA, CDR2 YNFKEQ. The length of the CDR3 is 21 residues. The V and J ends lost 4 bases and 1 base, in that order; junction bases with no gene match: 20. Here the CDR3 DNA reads TGTGCCAGCAGCCGGCGGGTTAGTCTTATAGGACAGGGGGCTTTTAACTATGGCTACACCTTC. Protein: CASSRRVSLIGQGAFNYGYTF.

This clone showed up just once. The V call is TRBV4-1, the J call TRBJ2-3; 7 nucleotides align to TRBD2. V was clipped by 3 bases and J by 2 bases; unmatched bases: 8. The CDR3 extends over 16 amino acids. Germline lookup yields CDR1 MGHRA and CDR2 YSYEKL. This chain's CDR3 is CASSHPAGPLTDTQYF. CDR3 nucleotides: TGCGCCAGCAGCCATCCAGCGGGGCCCCTCACAGATACGCAGTATTTT.

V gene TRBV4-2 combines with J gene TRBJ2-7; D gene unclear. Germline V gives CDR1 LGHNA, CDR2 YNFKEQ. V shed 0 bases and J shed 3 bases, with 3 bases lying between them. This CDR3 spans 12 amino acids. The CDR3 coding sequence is TGTGCCAGCAGCCAAGATAGCTACGAGCAGTACTTC. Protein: CASSQDSYEQYF.

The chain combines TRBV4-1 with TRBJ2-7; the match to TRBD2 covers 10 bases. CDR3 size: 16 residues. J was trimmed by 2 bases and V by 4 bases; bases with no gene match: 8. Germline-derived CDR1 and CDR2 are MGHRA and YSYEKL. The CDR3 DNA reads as TGCGCCAGCAGCCGAGTCTGGACTAGCGGCGCCTACGAGCAGTACTTC. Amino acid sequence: CASSRVWTSGAYEQYF.

CDR3 sequence (DNA): TGTGCCAGCAGTCGTCCACTAGCGGACGTCTTCGACGAGCAGTACTTC. The encoded protein is CASSRPLADVFDEQYF. The chain employs TRBV28 and TRBJ2-7; 8 bases are shared with TRBD2. J lost 5 bases, V lost 5 bases, and 14 bases had no gene match. The CDR3 totals 16 residues. Germline-derived CDR1 and CDR2 are MDHEN and SYDVKM.

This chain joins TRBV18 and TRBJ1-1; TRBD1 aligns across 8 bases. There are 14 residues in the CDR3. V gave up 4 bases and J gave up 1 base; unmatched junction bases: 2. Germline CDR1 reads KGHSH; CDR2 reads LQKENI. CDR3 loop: CASSRDRGNTEAFF. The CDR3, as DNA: TGTGCCAGCTCACGCGACAGGGGGAACACTGAAGCTTTCTTT.

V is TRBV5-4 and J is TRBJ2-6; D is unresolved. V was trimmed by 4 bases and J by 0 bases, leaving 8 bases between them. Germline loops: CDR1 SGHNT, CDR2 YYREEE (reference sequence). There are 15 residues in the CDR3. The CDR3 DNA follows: TGTGCCAGCAGCCTCAGCGACTCTGGGGCCAACGTCCTGACTTTC. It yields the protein CASSLSDSGANVLTF.

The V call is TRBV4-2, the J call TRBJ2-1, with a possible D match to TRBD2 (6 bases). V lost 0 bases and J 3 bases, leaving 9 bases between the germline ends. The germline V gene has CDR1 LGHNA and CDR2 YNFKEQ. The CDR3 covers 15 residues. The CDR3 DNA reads TGTGCCAGCAGCCAAGAGGCGGGATACTACAATGAGCAGTTCTTC. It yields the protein CASSQEAGYYNEQFF.

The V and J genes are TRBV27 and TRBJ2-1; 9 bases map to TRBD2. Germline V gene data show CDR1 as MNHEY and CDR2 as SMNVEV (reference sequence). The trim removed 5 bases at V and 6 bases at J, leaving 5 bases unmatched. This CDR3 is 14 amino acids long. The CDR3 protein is CASSLAGMGNEQFF. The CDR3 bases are TGTGCCAGCAGTCTAGCGGGAATGGGCAATGAGCAGTTCTTC.

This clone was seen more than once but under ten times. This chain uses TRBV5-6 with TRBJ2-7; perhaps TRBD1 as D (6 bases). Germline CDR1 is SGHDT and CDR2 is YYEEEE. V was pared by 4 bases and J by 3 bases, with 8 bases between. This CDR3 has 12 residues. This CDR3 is CASSVDSYEQYF. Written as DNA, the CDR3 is TGTGCCAGCAGCGTGGACAGCTACGAGCAGTACTTC. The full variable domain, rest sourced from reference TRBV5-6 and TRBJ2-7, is DAGVTQSPTHLIKTRGQQVTLRCSPKSGHDTVSWYQQALGQGPQFIFQYYEEEERQRGNFPDRFSGHQFPNYSSELNVNALLLGDSALYLCASSVDSYEQYFGPGTRLTVT.

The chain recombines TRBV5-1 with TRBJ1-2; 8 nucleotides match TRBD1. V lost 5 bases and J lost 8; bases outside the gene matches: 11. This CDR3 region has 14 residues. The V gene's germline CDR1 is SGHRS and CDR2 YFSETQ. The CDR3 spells CASSHGQGVIGYTF. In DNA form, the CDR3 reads TGCGCCAGCAGTCACGGACAGGGCGTGATCGGCTACACCTTC.

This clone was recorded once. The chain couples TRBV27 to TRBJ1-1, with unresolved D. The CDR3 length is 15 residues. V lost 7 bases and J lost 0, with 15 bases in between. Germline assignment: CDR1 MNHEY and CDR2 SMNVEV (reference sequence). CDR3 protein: CASTPLSGMNTEAFF. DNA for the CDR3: TGTGCCAGCACCCCTCTGTCGGGGATGAACACTGAAGCTTTCTTT.

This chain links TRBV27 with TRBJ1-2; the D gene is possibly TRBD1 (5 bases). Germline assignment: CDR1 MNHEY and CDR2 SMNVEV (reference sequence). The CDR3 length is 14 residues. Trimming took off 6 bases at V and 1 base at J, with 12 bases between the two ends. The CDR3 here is CASSPRGFNYGYTF. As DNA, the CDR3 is TGTGCCAGCAGCCCTAGGGGTTTTAACTATGGCTACACCTTC.

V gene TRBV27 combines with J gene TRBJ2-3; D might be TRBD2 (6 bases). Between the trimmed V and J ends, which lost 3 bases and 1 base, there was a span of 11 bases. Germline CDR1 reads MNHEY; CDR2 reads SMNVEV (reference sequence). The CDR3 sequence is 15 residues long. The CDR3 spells CASSFRRGGTDTQYF. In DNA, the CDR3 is TGTGCCAGCAGTTTCCGGAGGGGCGGCACAGATACGCAGTATTTT.